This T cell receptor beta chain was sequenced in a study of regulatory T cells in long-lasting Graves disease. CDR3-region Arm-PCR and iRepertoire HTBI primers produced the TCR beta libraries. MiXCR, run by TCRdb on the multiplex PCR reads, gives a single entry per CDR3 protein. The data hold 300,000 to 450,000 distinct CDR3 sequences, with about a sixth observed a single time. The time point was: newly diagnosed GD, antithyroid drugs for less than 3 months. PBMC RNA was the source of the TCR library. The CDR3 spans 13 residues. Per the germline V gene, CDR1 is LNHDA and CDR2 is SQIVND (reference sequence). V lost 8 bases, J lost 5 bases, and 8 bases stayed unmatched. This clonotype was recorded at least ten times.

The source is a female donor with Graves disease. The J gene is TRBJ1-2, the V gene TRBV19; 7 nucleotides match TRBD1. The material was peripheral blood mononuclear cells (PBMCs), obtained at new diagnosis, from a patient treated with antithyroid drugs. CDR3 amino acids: CASQGGREYGYTF. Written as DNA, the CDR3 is TGTGCCAGTCAAGGGGGCAGGGAATATGGCTACACCTTC. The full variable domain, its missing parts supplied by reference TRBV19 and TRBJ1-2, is DGGITQSPKYLFRKEGQNVTLSCEQNLNHDAMYWYRQDPGQGLRLIYYSQIVNDFQKGDIAEGYSVSREKKESFPLTVTSAQKNPTAFYLCASQGGREYGYTFGSGTRLTVV.